Following are 7 T cell receptor beta chains from one sample sequenced in a study of cytomegalovirus exposure and HLA in healthy donors. With 60 Vbeta and 13 Jbeta primers, the PCR was carried out. Profiling relied on immunoSEQ multiplex PCR, and the TCRdb table lists in-frame clones only, not all of them. The sample yields 150,000 to 200,000 clones, roughly 78% seen once. What was sequenced was PBMCs. The receptors derive from a girl aged 5-17 years in good health and CMV-seropositive.

This clone was counted a few times. At the DNA level, this CDR3 is encoded by other sequences in the same sample as well. The chain recombines TRBV6-5 with TRBJ2-7, with 7 bases aligning to TRBD1. V trimming: 5 bases; J trimming: 0 bases; junction bases outside the gene matches: 4. The CDR3 covers 14 residues. Per germline, CDR1 MNHEY and CDR2 SVGAGI. The CDR3 bases are TGTGCCAGCAGTACCAGGGACAGCTCCTACGAGCAGTACTTC. Residues: CASSTRDSSYEQYF.

The table lists this clone with a count of one. This chain uses TRBV5-8 with TRBJ2-7; D may be TRBD1 (5 bases). Germline V gene lookup returns CDR1 SGHTS and CDR2 YDEGEE. The V gene lost 6 bases and the J gene lost 2 bases, with 15 bases spanning the gap. The length of the CDR3 is 14 residues. The CDR3 spells CASTPRQGTYEQYF. In nucleotides, the CDR3 is TGTGCCAGCACCCCGCGGCAGGGTACCTACGAGCAGTACTTC.

In this sample, this clone turned up once. The chain is built from TRBV7-2 and TRBJ2-7; D may be TRBD1 (5 bases). The CDR3 sequence is 18 residues long. V dropped 2 bases and J dropped 3 bases, with 23 bases sitting between them. Germline V gene data show CDR1 as SGHTA and CDR2 as FQGNSA. CDR3 sequence reads: CASSLQVSGAVSFYEQYF. The CDR3, as DNA: TGTGCCAGCAGCTTACAGGTCAGTGGGGCCGTCTCCTTCTACGAGCAGTACTTC.

V usage is TRBV23-1 and J usage is TRBJ2-7; a possible D gene is TRBD2 (6 bases). TRBV23-1 is filed as an ORF, its function uncertain. Trimming cost V 7 bases and J 4 bases, with 14 bases left between them. The CDR3 extends over 13 amino acids. The CDR3 nucleotides read TGCGCCAGCATAGCGGCCAGGAGATACGAGCAGTACTTC. It yields the protein CASIAARRYEQYF.

The chain links TRBV4-1 to TRBJ2-7; 7 bases agree with TRBD2. There are 16 residues in the CDR3. V lost 3 bases, J lost 0 bases, and 8 bases stayed unmatched. CDR1 is MGHRA, CDR2 YSYEKL, per germline. The CDR3 loop is CASSHASGAPSYEQYF. The CDR3 nucleotides read TGCGCCAGCAGCCACGCAAGCGGGGCTCCCTCCTACGAGCAGTACTTC.

The chain carries TRBV6-1 and TRBJ2-7, with 7 bases fitting TRBD2. V trimming: 7 bases; J trimming: 3 bases; junction bases outside the gene matches: 12. The CDR3 is 15 residues long. The germline V gene encodes CDR1 MNHNS and CDR2 SASEGT. CDR3 nucleotide sequence: TGTGCCAGCACCGGTGGACTAGGAGAATACTACGAGCAGTACTTC. It encodes CASTGGLGEYYEQYF.

The J gene is TRBJ1-3, the V gene TRBV30; tentatively, D is TRBD1 (6 bases). Germline assignment: CDR1 GTSNPN and CDR2 SVGIG (reference sequence). Trimming took off 4 bases at V and 2 bases at J, with 12 bases between the two ends. The CDR3 covers 14 residues. The CDR3 DNA reads as TGTGCCTGGACGTTCAAGGGGGCTGGAAACACCATATATTTT. The encoded protein is CAWTFKGAGNTIYF.